This T cell receptor beta chain emerged from a study of shared clonotypes between healthy human individuals. Trimming removed 7 bases at V and 4 bases at J, with 13 bases between. The length of the CDR3 is 13 residues. Germline assignment: CDR1 MNHEY and CDR2 SMNVEV (reference sequence). Clones were sequenced by immunoSEQ multiplex PCR, and TCRdb holds only the in-frame ones, with some missing. The table includes around 2,000,000 clones, 85% to 95% detected once. The TCR comes from a man younger than 35 in good health. The chain is built from TRBV27 and TRBJ2-5, with TRBD2 as a possible D gene (5 bases). The sample comprised naive CD4+ T cells sorted from blood. Subset here: CD45RA+ positively selected. The CDR3 protein is CASKKSGGETQYF. The CDR3 DNA is TGTGCCAGCAAAAAGAGCGGAGGAGAGACCCAGTACTTC.